This T cell receptor beta chain was captured by sequencing in a study of T cells after yellow fever vaccination. V was clipped by 2 bases and J by 7 bases, with 12 bases between them. This CDR3 has 14 residues. Germline lookup yields CDR1 KGHSH and CDR2 LQKENI. TCRdb re-called the 5' RACE reads with MiXCR, one entry per CDR3 protein. Among around 320,000 distinct CDR3 sequences, approximately 4% were seen once, and the ten largest hold roughly 21%. This clonotype was seen ten or more times. The chain joins TRBV18 to TRBJ1-5, with D unresolved. Sequences were derived from PBMCs, sampled 15 days after the yellow fever booster vaccination. The TCR was taken from a young man who received the YFV17D yellow fever vaccine. CDR3 region: CASSPGQYGQPQHF. CDR3 in DNA: TGTGCCAGCTCACCAGGGCAGTACGGGCAGCCCCAGCATTTT.